This T cell receptor (beta chain) originates from a study of TIL therapy for anti-PD-1-resistant metastatic lung cancer. Study as a whole: Most patients had lung adenocarcinoma; a handful of tumors were EGFR-mutant, two ALK-rearranged; half smoked currently or formerly. The study, taken as a whole, reports: Patients were highly selected, enriched for treatment-naive, never-smoker and oncogene-addicted cases.

The immunoSEQ assay was v3. Assay used: immunoSEQ multiplex PCR; TCRdb lists only in-frame clones, some missing. The data show more than 90,000 clones, under 70% seen once. As for time point: pre-treatment sample, taken before nivolumab and TIL therapy. The tumor samples were excised metastases, mostly pleural nodules or supraclavicular lymph nodes. To note about this clone: Its target is unknown.

V dropped 2 bases and J dropped 2; count of bases not matched to a gene: 3. Per the germline V gene, CDR1 is KGHSH and CDR2 is LQKENI. The CDR3 has 14 amino acids. The J gene is TRBJ2-7, the V gene TRBV18, with 7 positions matching TRBD2. This material consisted of tumor tissue, taken at baseline. This receptor was taken from a person aged 30 to 80 with non-small cell lung cancer. This CDR3 is CASSPGAGAYEQYF. CDR3 DNA sequence: TGTGCCAGCTCACCAGGGGCGGGGGCCTACGAGCAGTACTTC.